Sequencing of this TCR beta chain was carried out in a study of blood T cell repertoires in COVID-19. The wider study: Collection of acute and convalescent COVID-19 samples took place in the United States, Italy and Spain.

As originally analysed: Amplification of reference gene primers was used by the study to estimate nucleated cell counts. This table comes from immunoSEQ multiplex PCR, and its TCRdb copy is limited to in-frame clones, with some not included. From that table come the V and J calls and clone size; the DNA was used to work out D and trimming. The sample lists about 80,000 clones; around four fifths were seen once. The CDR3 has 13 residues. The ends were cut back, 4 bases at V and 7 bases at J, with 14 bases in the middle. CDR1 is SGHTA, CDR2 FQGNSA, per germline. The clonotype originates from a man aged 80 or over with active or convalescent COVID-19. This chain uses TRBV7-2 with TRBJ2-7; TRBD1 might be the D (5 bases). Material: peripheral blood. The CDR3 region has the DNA TGTGCCAGCAGCTCCCGAGCAGGGCTAGAGCAGTACTTC. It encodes CASSSRAGLEQYF.